Listed here are 22 T cell receptor beta chains from one sample, sequenced in a study of blood T cell repertoires in COVID-19. TCRdb keeps only in-frame clones here, not all; method: immunoSEQ multiplex PCR. The sample yields 300,000 or so clones, 86% seen once. Input material: peripheral blood. The receptors shown here come from a woman aged 45-65 years with acute or convalescent COVID-19.

This chain uses TRBV11-3 with TRBJ2-1; 11 bases are a match to TRBD1. The junction had 5 bases not matched to a gene; V was cut back by 5 bases and J by 5 bases. Germline V gives CDR1 SGHNT, CDR2 YENEEA. The CDR3 is 15 amino acids. The CDR3 is CASSQGQGEDNEQFF. The CDR3 DNA reads TGTGCCAGCAGCCAGGGACAGGGGGAGGACAATGAGCAGTTCTTC.

V gene TRBV7-9 combines with J gene TRBJ1-2; D uncertain. The germline V gene encodes CDR1 SEHNR and CDR2 FQNEAQ (reference sequence). CDR3 length: 12 amino acids. Between the trimmed V and J ends, which lost 5 bases and 4 bases, there was a span of 8 bases. DNA for the CDR3: TGTGCCAGCAGCCAGACTTCCTATGGCTACACCTTC. Protein product: CASSQTSYGYTF. Drawing the rest from reference TRBV7-9 and TRBJ1-2, the complete variable domain is DTGVSQNPRHKITKRGQNVTFRCDPISEHNRLYWYRQTLGQGPEFLTYFQNEAQLEKSRLLSDRFSAERPKGSFSTLEIQRTEQGDSAMYLCASSQTSYGYTFGSGTRLTVV.

The chain couples TRBV24-1 to TRBJ2-2; 12 bases map to TRBD2. Germline-derived CDR1 and CDR2 are KGHDR and SFDVKD. This CDR3 comprises 17 residues. V lost 3 bases to trimming and J lost 5 bases; unmatched junction nucleotides: 6. DNA of the CDR3: TGTGCCACCAGTGATACTAGCGGGAGGCCACAGACCGGGGAGCTGTTTTTT. Translation: CATSDTSGRPQTGELFF.

The CDR3 spells CAISAGTSAYNEQFF. The CDR3 DNA sequence: TGTGCCATCAGCGCCGGGACTAGCGCATACAATGAGCAGTTCTTC. The chain has TRBV10-3 and TRBJ2-1; 10 nucleotides agree with TRBD2. The ends lost 6 bases at V and 4 bases at J; junction bases unmatched: 6. Per germline, CDR1 ENHRY and CDR2 SYGVKD. The CDR3 is made up of 15 amino acids.

V and J are TRBV30 and TRBJ2-3; 11 bases are a match to TRBD2. The CDR3 spans 18 residues. V gave up 2 bases and J gave up 4 bases; unmatched junction bases: 14. Germline V CDR1 and CDR2: GTSNPN, SVGIG (reference sequence). CDR3: CAWSSLAGVISGADTQYF. In DNA form, the CDR3 reads TGTGCCTGGAGTTCACTAGCGGGAGTAATTTCAGGGGCAGATACGCAGTATTTT.

This chain uses TRBV19 with TRBJ2-7, with a tentative D call TRBD1 (5 bases). The CDR3 runs 15 residues. Germline V gives CDR1 LNHDA, CDR2 SQIVND (reference sequence). Trimming pared 6 bases from V and 0 bases from J, leaving 15 bases between. The CDR3 coding sequence is TGTGCCAGTAGACGCGACAGATCCAGCTCCTACGAGCAGTACTTC. As protein: CASRRDRSSSYEQYF.

The chain couples TRBV6-2 or TRBV6-3 to TRBJ2-3; 15 bases are a match to TRBD2. CDR3 length: 17 amino acids. V shed 5 bases, J shed 4 bases, and the junction held 7 bases outside the gene matches. In germline, CDR1 is MNHEY, CDR2 SVGEGT. CDR3 bases: TGTGCCAGCAGTCCGGGACTAGCGGGAGGACGCGCAGATACGCAGTATTTT. Residues: CASSPGLAGGRADTQYF.

The J gene is TRBJ2-2, the V gene TRBV29-1; tentative D call: TRBD2 (6 bases). The CDR3 covers 14 residues. Per germline, CDR1 SQVTM and CDR2 ANQGSEA. The V end lost 4 bases, the J end lost 2 bases, and 11 bases lay between the germline ends. The CDR3 coding sequence is TGCAGCGTTGTCGCTAGCGCAAACACCGGGGAGCTGTTTTTT. Protein product: CSVVASANTGELFF.

The chain is built from TRBV6-5 and TRBJ2-1, with 8 bases matching TRBD2. The CDR3 is made up of 13 amino acids. Looked up from germline, CDR1 is MNHEY and CDR2 is SVGAGI. For the CDR3, the DNA is TGTGCGGCACGGGCGGGAGGTACCAATGAGCAGTTCTTC. This codes for CAARAGGTNEQFF.

The chain is built from TRBV27 and TRBJ2-7; TRBD2 matches at 12 bases. The CDR3 length is 16 residues. CDR1 is MNHEY, CDR2 SMNVEV, per germline (reference sequence). J lost 0 bases, V lost 3 bases, and 3 bases had no gene match. The DNA of the CDR3 is TGTGCCAGCAGTTTTTCGACTAGCGGGAGCTCCTACGAGCAGTACTTC. Translation gives CASSFSTSGSSYEQYF.

The chain joins TRBV20-1 to TRBJ2-1; D might be TRBD2 (5 bases). Germline CDR1 and CDR2: DFQATT and SNEGSKA (reference sequence). Deletions cut 2 bases from V and 10 bases from J, with 9 bases between. CDR3 length: 11 residues. In nucleotides, the CDR3 is TGCAGTGCTAGATCGGGGTTAGAGCAGTTCTTC. Protein product: CSARSGLEQFF.

The chain combines TRBV9 with TRBJ2-3; D is ambiguous. The CDR3 loop spans 13 amino acids. Trimming left V 4 bases short and J 4 bases short, with 10 bases between. Germline V gene data show CDR1 as SGDLS and CDR2 as YYNGEE. The CDR3 nucleotides read TGTGCCAGCAGCACGGCTAGTGCAGATACGCAGTATTTT. Translated, it gives CASSTASADTQYF.

Comment on this clone: Within the sample, other DNA sequences also encode this same CDR3. V gene TRBV9 combines with J gene TRBJ1-4; 7 positions match TRBD1. The CDR3 spans 14 residues. Germline V gene lookup returns CDR1 SGDLS and CDR2 YYNGEE. V trimming: 0 bases; J trimming: 8 bases; junction bases outside the gene matches: 4. CDR3 coding DNA: TGTGCCAGCAGCGTAGGGGCAGGGGGAGAAAAACTGTTTTTT. Its protein is CASSVGAGGEKLFF.

In DNA, the CDR3 is TGCGCCAGCAGCAGCCTATTGGGGCAGTTTAACTATGGCTACACCTTC. This encodes CASSSLLGQFNYGYTF. This chain joins TRBV5-1 and TRBJ1-2; weak D call: TRBD1 (5 bases). The CDR3 consists of 16 residues. Germline-derived CDR1 and CDR2 are SGHRS and YFSETQ. Trimming took off 4 bases at V and 1 base at J, with 17 bases between the two ends.

J is TRBJ1-5 and V is TRBV6-5; the D is unclear. Trimming took off 11 bases at V and 3 bases at J, with 11 bases between the two ends. In germline, CDR1 is MNHEY, CDR2 SVGAGI. This CDR3 has 12 amino acids. The CDR3 DNA follows: TGTGCCTCCGGGGTTGCCAATCAGCCCCAGCATTTT. Translated, it gives CASGVANQPQHF.

The chain recombines TRBV5-1 with TRBJ1-5; D call uncertain. Trimming stripped 0 bases from V and 2 bases from J, with 9 bases between. This CDR3 spans 15 amino acids. In germline, CDR1 is SGHRS, CDR2 YFSETQ. As DNA, the CDR3 is TGCGCCAGCAGCTTGGACAGTCATGGCAATCAGCCCCAGCATTTT. Protein sequence: CASSLDSHGNQPQHF.

The rearrangement uses TRBV19 and TRBJ1-2; possible D gene TRBD1, 5 bases. The V end was cut by 5 bases, the J end by 5 bases, with 12 bases between. The germline V gene encodes CDR1 LNHDA and CDR2 SQIVND (reference sequence). The CDR3 has 13 amino acids. CDR3 in amino acids: CASSPREGYGYTF. The CDR3 bases are TGTGCCAGTAGTCCTAGGGAGGGGTATGGCTACACCTTC.

This rearrangement joins TRBV9 to TRBJ2-2; 12 bases align to TRBD1. Germline values: CDR1 SGDLS, CDR2 YYNGEE. V trimming: 2 bases; J trimming: 6 bases; junction bases outside the gene matches: 5. The CDR3 runs 16 residues. CDR3: CASSVGTGGGAGELFF. The CDR3 coding sequence is TGTGCCAGCAGCGTCGGGACAGGGGGCGGTGCCGGGGAGCTGTTTTTT.

The rearrangement joins TRBV4-2 to TRBJ1-2, with D possibly matching TRBD1 (5 bases). The CDR3 runs to 14 residues. Trimming cost V 1 base and J 3 bases, with 9 bases left between them. Per germline, CDR1 LGHNA and CDR2 YNFKEQ. The CDR3 nucleotides are TGTGCCAGCAGCCAAGTTGGAGGGGACTATGGCTACACCTTC. It yields the protein CASSQVGGDYGYTF.

The sample holds one count of this clone. The chain carries TRBV6-5 and TRBJ1-1; the D is unclear. The germline gives CDR1 MNHEY, CDR2 SVGAGI. V dropped 7 bases and J dropped 0 bases, with 15 bases sitting between them. The CDR3 contains 15 residues. The CDR3 DNA reads as TGTGCCAGCATGCGAGACACTTTCATGAACACTGAAGCTTTCTTT. Amino acid sequence: CASMRDTFMNTEAFF.

The chain uses TRBV28 and TRBJ2-7; 7 nucleotides align to TRBD2. The CDR3 spans 16 residues. The germline CDR1 and CDR2 sequences are MDHEN and SYDVKM. V dropped 0 bases and J dropped 2; count of bases not matched to a gene: 7. The CDR3 sequence: CASSLWASGNPYEQYF. CDR3 bases: TGTGCCAGCAGTTTATGGGCTAGCGGCAATCCCTACGAGCAGTACTTC.

This clone was recorded only once. This chain links TRBV27 with TRBJ2-1; D possibly corresponds to TRBD2 (6 bases). The germline CDR1 and CDR2 sequences are MNHEY and SMNVEV (reference sequence). The CDR3 has 16 residues. V lost 1 base to trimming and J lost 4 bases, with 14 bases between them. CDR3 amino acids: CASSLFAPGGYNEQFF. DNA of the CDR3: TGTGCCAGCAGTTTATTCGCGCCTGGGGGGTACAATGAGCAGTTCTTC.